A selection of T cell receptor beta chains follows, all from one sample in a study of early T cells in non-severe SARS-CoV-2 infection. Using its own MiXCR run on the 5' RACE reads, TCRdb lists one record per CDR3 protein. The table lists about 81,000 distinct CDR3 sequences, around 6% of them singletons, with just under 8% in the top ten. Specimen: whole blood. Source of these receptors: an adult who was a healthcare worker with PCR-confirmed SARS-CoV-2 infection or an uninfected control (not recorded which). CDR3s include the opening cysteine and the closing phenylalanine or tryptophan. A D gene is named only where the DNA matches it firmly. Expanded clones get a size class; other rows say once, few or many, or leave the size out.

d_gene: -
abundance: many
v_gene: TRBV5-1
j_gene: TRBJ2-1
CDR3aa: CASSLSQGSYNEQFF
CDR3nt: TGCGCCAGCAGCCTTTCGCAGGGCTCCTACAATGAGCAGTTCTTC

d_gene: -
abundance: many
v_gene: TRBV4-3
j_gene: TRBJ1-2
CDR3aa: CASSHQQVTYGYTF
CDR3nt: TGCGCCAGCAGCCACCAACAGGTCACCTATGGCTACACCTTC

d_gene: -
abundance: many
v_gene: TRBV27
j_gene: TRBJ1-1
CDR3aa: CASSLDAGIMNTEAFF
CDR3nt: TGTGCCAGCAGTTTAGATGCCGGTATCATGAACACTGAAGCTTTCTTT

d_gene: TRBD2
abundance: many
v_gene: TRBV7-2
j_gene: TRBJ2-5
CDR3aa: CASSVSPGLARETQYF
CDR3nt: TGTGCCAGCAGCGTTTCACCGGGACTAGCGCGCGAGACCCAGTACTTC

d_gene: -
abundance: few
v_gene: TRBV12-3/TRBV12-4
j_gene: TRBJ2-7
CDR3aa: CASRGYTVTYEQYF
CDR3nt: TGTGCCAGCAGGGGTTACACCGTCACCTACGAGCAGTACTTC

d_gene: TRBD1
abundance: many
v_gene: TRBV29-1
j_gene: TRBJ2-3
CDR3aa: CSAQKTGAVSDTQYF
CDR3nt: TGCAGCGCCCAAAAGACAGGGGCCGTCTCAGATACGCAGTATTTT

d_gene: -
abundance: many
v_gene: TRBV20-1
j_gene: TRBJ2-7
CDR3aa: CSAPLVYEQYF
CDR3nt: TGCAGTGCGCCTCTAGTCTACGAGCAGTACTTC

d_gene: TRBD1
abundance: few
v_gene: TRBV3-1
j_gene: TRBJ2-4
CDR3aa: CASSQTGLGTGGGDIQYF
CDR3nt: TGTGCCAGCAGCCAAACAGGGCTGGGGACAGGGGGAGGAGACATTCAGTACTTC

d_gene: -
abundance: -
v_gene: TRBV28
j_gene: TRBJ2-1
CDR3aa: CASSPTDFYEQFF
CDR3nt: TGTGCCAGCAGTCCGACTGACTTCTATGAGCAGTTCTTC

d_gene: -
abundance: many
v_gene: TRBV29-1
j_gene: TRBJ2-5
CDR3aa: CSVTIGGRQQETQYF
CDR3nt: TGCAGCGTTACCATTGGGGGTAGACAACAAGAGACCCAGTACTTC

d_gene: -
abundance: -
v_gene: TRBV30
j_gene: TRBJ1-2
CDR3aa: CAWGNYGYTF
CDR3nt: TGTGCCTGGGGAAACTATGGCTACACCTTC

d_gene: -
abundance: few
v_gene: TRBV20-1
j_gene: TRBJ1-3
CDR3aa: CSARVMESSGNTIYF
CDR3nt: TGCAGTGCTAGAGTGATGGAATCCTCTGGAAACACCATATATTTT

d_gene: TRBD2
abundance: -
v_gene: TRBV25-1
j_gene: TRBJ2-1
CDR3aa: CASSESGGSSYNEQFF
CDR3nt: TGTGCCAGCAGTGAATCGGGCGGGAGCTCCTACAATGAGCAGTTCTTC

d_gene: -
abundance: -
v_gene: TRBV14
j_gene: TRBJ2-1
CDR3aa: CASSPHREQFF
CDR3nt: TGTGCCAGCAGCCCCCACAGGGAGCAGTTCTTC

d_gene: TRBD1
abundance: -
v_gene: TRBV10-2
j_gene: TRBJ2-7
CDR3aa: CASSGGQGSLEQYF
CDR3nt: TGCGCCAGCAGTGGGGGACAGGGGAGCCTCGAGCAGTACTTC

d_gene: -
abundance: few
v_gene: TRBV7-9
j_gene: TRBJ2-3
CDR3aa: CASSYQRGSDTQYF
CDR3nt: TGTGCCAGCAGCTATCAAAGAGGCTCAGATACGCAGTATTTT

d_gene: -
abundance: -
v_gene: TRBV6-1
j_gene: TRBJ1-5
CDR3aa: CAKGQPQHF
CDR3nt: TGTGCCAAGGGCCAGCCCCAGCATTTT

d_gene: -
abundance: many
v_gene: TRBV4-1
j_gene: TRBJ2-2
CDR3aa: CASSQDRARAGELFF
CDR3nt: TGCGCCAGCAGCCAAGATAGGGCCCGGGCCGGGGAGCTGTTTTTT

d_gene: -
abundance: many
v_gene: TRBV19
j_gene: TRBJ1-5
CDR3aa: CASSNQDLGNQPQHF
CDR3nt: TGTGCCAGTAGTAACCAGGACCTGGGCAATCAGCCCCAGCATTTT

d_gene: -
abundance: few
v_gene: TRBV12-3/TRBV12-4
j_gene: TRBJ2-2
CDR3aa: CASSLHLGGSTGELFF
CDR3nt: TGTGCCAGCAGTTTACACTTAGGGGGGAGTACCGGGGAGCTGTTTTTT

d_gene: -
abundance: few
v_gene: TRBV6-5
j_gene: TRBJ2-5
CDR3aa: CASSYYGGETQYF
CDR3nt: TGTGCCAGCAGTTACTACGGGGGCGAGACCCAGTACTTC

d_gene: -
abundance: few
v_gene: TRBV27
j_gene: TRBJ2-4
CDR3aa: CASSLLAGVAKNIQYF
CDR3nt: TGTGCCAGCAGTCTACTAGCTGGCGTGGCCAAAAACATTCAGTACTTC

d_gene: TRBD1
abundance: few
v_gene: TRBV20-1
j_gene: TRBJ1-2
CDR3aa: CSAPGDSTNYGYTF
CDR3nt: TGCAGTGCTCCGGGGGACAGTACCAACTATGGCTACACCTTC

d_gene: TRBD1
abundance: -
v_gene: TRBV12-3/TRBV12-4
j_gene: TRBJ1-5
CDR3aa: CASSLTGTGLQPQHF
CDR3nt: TGTGCCAGCAGTCTCACCGGGACAGGGTTGCAGCCCCAGCATTTT

d_gene: TRBD2
abundance: -
v_gene: TRBV2
j_gene: TRBJ2-6
CDR3aa: CASGGDGANVLTF
CDR3nt: TGTGCCAGTGGGGGGGACGGGGCCAACGTCCTGACTTTC

d_gene: -
abundance: -
v_gene: TRBV15
j_gene: TRBJ2-3
CDR3aa: CATSNRAQVAQYF
CDR3nt: TGTGCCACCAGCAACCGAGCTCAAGTCGCGCAGTATTTT

d_gene: -
abundance: -
v_gene: TRBV5-6
j_gene: TRBJ1-2
CDR3aa: CASSSGQHSNYGYTF
CDR3nt: TGTGCCAGCAGCTCGGGCCAACACTCTAACTATGGCTACACCTTC

d_gene: -
abundance: few
v_gene: TRBV5-6
j_gene: TRBJ2-2
CDR3aa: CASSLLTSNTGELFF
CDR3nt: TGTGCCAGCAGCTTGCTCACTTCGAACACCGGGGAGCTGTTTTTT

d_gene: -
abundance: many
v_gene: TRBV5-1
j_gene: TRBJ1-4
CDR3aa: CASSSDGGSWEKLFF
CDR3nt: TGCGCCAGCAGCTCGGACGGGGGGAGTTGGGAAAAACTGTTTTTT

d_gene: TRBD2
abundance: few
v_gene: TRBV20-1
j_gene: TRBJ2-1
CDR3aa: CSARDRGASGRTAYNEQFF
CDR3nt: TGCAGTGCTAGAGATCGTGGAGCTAGCGGGAGAACGGCCTACAATGAGCAGTTCTTC

d_gene: -
abundance: many
v_gene: TRBV12-3/TRBV12-4
j_gene: TRBJ1-3
CDR3aa: CASNGAGGGNTIYF
CDR3nt: TGTGCCAGCAACGGGGCCGGTGGGGGAAACACCATATATTTT

d_gene: -
abundance: few
v_gene: TRBV11-2
j_gene: TRBJ2-3
CDR3aa: CASSLRRGEAGTQYF
CDR3nt: TGTGCCAGCAGCTTAAGGCGGGGCGAGGCAGGGACGCAGTATTTT

d_gene: TRBD2
abundance: -
v_gene: TRBV7-2
j_gene: TRBJ2-3
CDR3aa: CASSLFGRVADTQYF
CDR3nt: TGTGCCAGCAGCTTATTCGGGAGGGTCGCAGATACGCAGTATTTT

d_gene: -
abundance: -
v_gene: TRBV6-6
j_gene: TRBJ1-5
CDR3aa: CASSYSGASNQPQHF
CDR3nt: TGTGCCAGCAGTTACTCGGGGGCTAGCAATCAGCCCCAGCATTTT

d_gene: -
abundance: many
v_gene: TRBV27
j_gene: TRBJ2-5
CDR3aa: CASSSKTSFSFAETQYF
CDR3nt: TGTGCCAGCAGTTCAAAGACTAGTTTCTCTTTCGCAGAGACCCAGTACTTC

d_gene: TRBD1
abundance: -
v_gene: TRBV10-3
j_gene: TRBJ2-3
CDR3aa: CAISQTGKPDTQYF
CDR3nt: TGTGCCATCAGCCAGACAGGGAAGCCAGATACGCAGTATTTT

d_gene: -
abundance: many
v_gene: TRBV11-2
j_gene: TRBJ2-7
CDR3aa: CASSLGGRAYEQYF
CDR3nt: TGTGCCAGCAGCTTAGGGGGACGCGCCTACGAGCAGTACTTC

d_gene: TRBD2
abundance: many
v_gene: TRBV10-3
j_gene: TRBJ2-7
CDR3aa: CAISEPGLAGPEQYF
CDR3nt: TGTGCCATCAGTGAGCCGGGACTAGCGGGACCAGAGCAGTACTTC

d_gene: -
abundance: -
v_gene: TRBV7-2
j_gene: TRBJ2-6
CDR3aa: CASSHGAVGANVLTF
CDR3nt: TGTGCCAGCAGCCACGGGGCCGTAGGGGCCAACGTCCTGACTTTC

d_gene: -
abundance: many
v_gene: TRBV7-2
j_gene: TRBJ2-5
CDR3aa: CASSSGPEQETQYF
CDR3nt: TGTGCCAGCAGCTCAGGCCCAGAACAAGAGACCCAGTACTTC

d_gene: -
abundance: many
v_gene: TRBV19
j_gene: TRBJ1-5
CDR3aa: CASTQFDQPQHF
CDR3nt: TGTGCCAGTACCCAATTCGATCAGCCCCAGCATTTT

d_gene: -
abundance: few
v_gene: TRBV6-2/TRBV6-3
j_gene: TRBJ2-7
CDR3aa: CASSFSVIGPYEQYF
CDR3nt: TGTGCCAGCAGTTTCTCTGTAATCGGACCCTACGAGCAGTACTTC

d_gene: TRBD1
abundance: -
v_gene: TRBV4-1
j_gene: TRBJ1-2
CDR3aa: CASSQAGTGDYGYTF
CDR3nt: TGCGCCAGCAGCCAAGCCGGGACAGGGGACTATGGCTACACCTTC

d_gene: -
abundance: -
v_gene: TRBV7-6
j_gene: TRBJ1-6
CDR3aa: CASSLRGDNSPLHF
CDR3nt: TGTGCCAGCAGCTTACGGGGGGATAATTCACCCCTCCACTTT

d_gene: TRBD1
abundance: few
v_gene: TRBV30
j_gene: TRBJ1-1
CDR3aa: CAWRDRGLPGTEAFF
CDR3nt: TGTGCCTGGAGGGACAGGGGGCTTCCTGGCACTGAAGCTTTCTTT

d_gene: TRBD2
abundance: -
v_gene: TRBV14
j_gene: TRBJ2-3
CDR3aa: CASSQGTGLARTDTQYF
CDR3nt: TGTGCCAGCAGCCAAGGAACGGGACTAGCGCGCACAGATACGCAGTATTTT

d_gene: -
abundance: -
v_gene: TRBV2
j_gene: TRBJ1-1
CDR3aa: CASSRTVRGFF
CDR3nt: TGTGCCAGCAGTAGGACAGTTCGAGGTTTCTTT

d_gene: TRBD1
abundance: -
v_gene: TRBV5-6
j_gene: TRBJ2-2
CDR3aa: CASSLDRGRYTGELFF
CDR3nt: TGTGCCAGCAGCTTGGACAGGGGGCGGTACACCGGGGAGCTGTTTTTT